A single sample gave rise to the 24 T cell receptor beta chains below, sequenced in a study of blood T cell repertoires in COVID-19. Repertoires were generated with immunoSEQ multiplex PCR, while TCRdb's copy carries only in-frame clones and drops some. The sample lists about 95,000 clones; about four fifths were seen once. Sequencing was carried out using peripheral blood. These receptors were collected from a human donor in a cohort sampled during active COVID-19.

The V and J genes are TRBV10-3 and TRBJ1-4; D uncertain. Germline assignment: CDR1 ENHRY and CDR2 SYGVKD. V shed 4 bases and J shed 5 bases, with 8 bases lying between them. The CDR3 has 13 amino acids. The chain's CDR3 is CAISVTENEKLFF. As DNA, the CDR3 is TGTGCCATCAGTGTTACCGAGAATGAAAAACTGTTTTTT.

This clone was recorded once. The chain employs TRBV5-6 and TRBJ2-7, with a tentative D call TRBD1 (5 bases). This CDR3 has 15 residues. Germline CDR1 reads SGHDT; CDR2 reads YYEEEE. V was clipped by 0 bases and J by 2 bases, with 12 bases between them. The CDR3 nucleotides read TGTGCCAGCAGCTTGGAAACAGGTTTAACCTACGAGCAGTACTTC. Residues: CASSLETGLTYEQYF.

This sequence joins TRBV3-1 (or the pseudogene TRBV3-2) and TRBJ2-1; D ambiguous. Trimming shortened V by 5 bases and J by 3 bases, and 11 bases separated the two germline ends. The CDR3 covers 14 residues. Germline V lookup: CDR1 LGHDT, CDR2 YNNKEL (reference sequence). The CDR3 here is CASSYDMNYNEQFF. The CDR3 bases are TGTGCCAGCAGCTACGACATGAACTACAATGAGCAGTTCTTC.

The rearrangement uses TRBV6-6 and TRBJ2-7; 10 bases match TRBD2. Germline V gene sequence: CDR1 MNHNY, CDR2 SVGAGI (reference sequence). The CDR3 covers 15 residues. V lost 7 bases to trimming and J lost 3 bases; unmatched junction nucleotides: 9. The CDR3 reads CASTAGLAANYEQYF. The CDR3 nucleotides read TGTGCCAGCACCGCAGGACTAGCGGCTAACTACGAGCAGTACTTC.

The chain combines TRBV9 with TRBJ1-5; the D gene is possibly TRBD1 (6 bases). The CDR3 loop spans 15 amino acids. Germline loops: CDR1 SGDLS, CDR2 YYNGEE. V was cut by 0 bases and J by 2 bases, with 9 bases left in between. CDR3 protein: CASSVGSGGNQPQHF. The DNA of the CDR3 is TGTGCCAGCAGCGTAGGGTCAGGGGGCAATCAGCCCCAGCATTTT.

This chain uses TRBV29-1 with TRBJ2-1; 7 nucleotides align to TRBD2. The junction had 8 bases not matched to a gene; V was cut back by 8 bases and J by 7 bases. The germline gives CDR1 SQVTM, CDR2 ANQGSEA. CDR3 length: 12 amino acids. CDR3 DNA: TGCAGCCCCTCGGACGGGGGGAATGAGCAGTTCTTC. Protein: CSPSDGGNEQFF.

The chain carries TRBV27 and TRBJ2-5; the match to TRBD1 covers 7 bases. Germline V gene lookup returns CDR1 MNHEY and CDR2 SMNVEV (reference sequence). The CDR3 consists of 13 residues. The V and J ends lost 6 bases and 5 bases, in that order; junction bases with no gene match: 6. CDR3 bases: TGTGCCAGCAGCTCGGACAGGAAGGAGACCCAGTACTTC. Its protein is CASSSDRKETQYF.

The chain employs TRBV6-6 and TRBJ1-5; D not certain. The CDR3 sequence is 15 residues long. CDR1 and CDR2 from the germline V gene are MNHNY and SVGAGI (reference sequence). V dropped 0 bases and J dropped 4 bases, with 10 bases sitting between them. The CDR3 nucleotides are TGTGCCAGCAGTTACTCCTCGGGTGGAAATCAGCCCCAGCATTTT. Translating it yields CASSYSSGGNQPQHF.

This clone has a count of ten or more. The chain has TRBV21-1 and TRBJ2-3; the table's D call, TRBD1, was not checked against the DNA. TRBV21-1 is a documented pseudogene. This CDR3 is 21 amino acids long. This chain's CDR3 is CASSKWVRECPRWFSTDTQYF. In DNA, the CDR3 is TGTGCCAGCAGCAAATGGGTCAGGGAATGTCCCCGGTGGTTTAGCACAGATACGCAGTATTTT.

The chain carries TRBV28 and TRBJ2-4, with TRBD2 matching 7 bases. The length of the CDR3 is 14 residues. Trimming cost V 6 bases and J 2 bases; bases outside gene matches: 4. Germline assignment: CDR1 MDHEN and CDR2 SYDVKM. The CDR3 DNA reads as TGTGCCAGCAGATCTAGCGGTACCAAAAACATTCAGTACTTC. Translation gives CASRSSGTKNIQYF.

The chain carries TRBV7-2 and TRBJ2-3, with TRBD2 identical over 8 bases. CDR1 is SGHTA and CDR2 is FQGNSA in the germline V gene. The junction had 2 bases not matched to a gene; V was cut back by 0 bases and J by 0 bases. The CDR3 spans 16 residues. Written as DNA, the CDR3 is TGTGCCAGCAGCTTAGCACTAGCGGTTAGCACAGATACGCAGTATTTT. It yields the protein CASSLALAVSTDTQYF.

The chain links TRBV19 to TRBJ2-2; TRBD2 agrees at 12 bases. CDR1 and CDR2 (germline): LNHDA, SQIVND (reference sequence). This CDR3 is built from 14 residues. The junction had 5 bases not matched to a gene; V was cut back by 8 bases and J by 7 bases. CDR3 region: CASRTSGTGGELFF. CDR3 DNA sequence: TGTGCCAGTCGGACTAGCGGGACGGGCGGGGAGCTGTTTTTT.

The CDR3 loop is CASSPPGTPYEQYF. Here the CDR3 DNA reads TGTGCCAGCTCACCACCCGGGACACCCTACGAGCAGTACTTC. The chain couples TRBV18 to TRBJ2-7, with D perhaps TRBD1 (6 bases). Trimming pared 0 bases from V and 2 bases from J, leaving 8 bases between. This CDR3 is 14 amino acids long. CDR1 and CDR2 from the germline V gene are KGHSH and LQKENI.

This chain links TRBV2 with TRBJ2-6; TRBD1 matches 12 bases. The CDR3 spans 17 residues. The germline V gene has CDR1 SNHLY and CDR2 FYNNEI. J lost 4 bases, V lost 7 bases, and 8 bases had no gene match. The DNA of the CDR3 is TGTGCCAGCATCAAGGGACAGGGGGCTTCAGGGGCCAACGTCCTGACTTTC. This gives the protein CASIKGQGASGANVLTF.

This clone was detected many times. The V and J genes are TRBV21-1 and TRBJ1-1; the D segment call TRBD1 is taken from the table without a DNA check. TRBV21-1 is termed a pseudogene. CDR3 length: 11 residues. CDR3 nucleotides: TGTGCCAGGACACCGTTGACTGAAGCTTTCTTT. Residues: CARTPLTEAFF.

The chain combines TRBV5-1 with TRBJ2-2, with D perhaps matching TRBD1 (6 bases). V lost 1 base and J 2 bases, leaving 15 bases between the germline ends. This CDR3 has 17 residues. The germline V gene has CDR1 SGHRS and CDR2 YFSETQ. CDR3 nucleotides: TGCGCCAGCAGCTTGCCCTATACAGGGACAAACACCGGGGAGCTGTTTTTT. Its translation is CASSLPYTGTNTGELFF.

The chain carries TRBV7-2 and TRBJ2-5, with 9 bases fitting TRBD1. The ends lost 0 bases at V and 7 bases at J; junction bases unmatched: 6. The CDR3 loop spans 15 amino acids. The V gene's germline CDR1 is SGHTA and CDR2 FQGNSA. The CDR3 coding sequence is TGTGCCAGCAGCTTAGCGGGACAGGGTGAAAGGACCCAGTACTTC. Protein: CASSLAGQGERTQYF.

The chain recombines TRBV5-1 with TRBJ2-2; 9 bases map to TRBD2. V lost 0 bases to trimming and J lost 6 bases; unmatched junction nucleotides: 12. Germline CDR1 reads SGHRS; CDR2 reads YFSETQ. CDR3 length: 18 amino acids. CDR3 loop: CASSLGSVAGARAGELFF. CDR3 DNA: TGCGCCAGCAGCTTGGGTTCGGTAGCGGGAGCTCGGGCCGGGGAGCTGTTTTTT.

The chain is built from TRBV18 and TRBJ2-2, with D possibly being TRBD1 (5 bases). The CDR3 is 18 residues long. Germline V gene sequence: CDR1 KGHSH, CDR2 LQKENI. Trimming left V 0 bases short and J 7 bases short, with 21 bases between. The CDR3 loop is CASSPPGRQTESGGELFF. The DNA of the CDR3 is TGTGCCAGCTCACCACCGGGGCGTCAGACCGAGAGTGGCGGGGAGCTGTTTTTT.

V usage is TRBV18 and J usage is TRBJ2-7; perhaps TRBD1 as D (5 bases). The CDR3 runs 14 residues. The V gene lost 5 bases and the J gene lost 0 bases, with 11 bases spanning the gap. The germline CDR1 and CDR2 sequences are KGHSH and LQKENI. CDR3 coding DNA: TGTGCCAGCTCATTCGACAGTCTCTCCTACGAGCAGTACTTC. This codes for CASSFDSLSYEQYF.

The rearrangement links TRBV4-1 to TRBJ2-7; 15 bases fit TRBD2. V trimming: 0 bases; J trimming: 3 bases; junction bases outside the gene matches: 6. The germline gives CDR1 MGHRA, CDR2 YSYEKL. CDR3 length: 18 residues. CDR3 loop: CASSQDLGLAGGNYEQYF. For the CDR3, the DNA is TGCGCCAGCAGCCAAGATCTCGGACTAGCGGGAGGGAACTACGAGCAGTACTTC.

The rearrangement links TRBV5-1 to TRBJ1-1, with 9 bases aligning to TRBD1. The length of the CDR3 is 17 residues. Germline trimming cut 3 bases from V and 5 bases from J; bases unmatched to any gene: 14. Germline V gives CDR1 SGHRS, CDR2 YFSETQ. For the CDR3, the DNA is TGCGCCAGCAGCTGGGGGGCTACAGGGGGCTCGAGGACTGAAGCTTTCTTT. It translates to CASSWGATGGSRTEAFF.

The chain recombines TRBV5-1 with TRBJ2-5; tentative D call: TRBD1 (7 bases). Germline CDR1 and CDR2: SGHRS and YFSETQ. The CDR3 is 17 residues long. With 4 bases removed from V and 5 bases from J, the gap between germline ends came to 24 bases. CDR3 in amino acids: CASSAIRGSQGGETQYF. DNA of the CDR3: TGCGCCAGCAGCGCAATTCGGGGGTCCCAGGGGGGTGAGACCCAGTACTTC. Drawing the rest from reference TRBV5-1 and TRBJ2-5, the complete variable domain is KAGVTQTPRYLIKTRGQQVTLSCSPISGHRSVSWYQQTPGQGLQFLFEYFSETQRNKGNFPGRFSGRQFSNSRSEMNVSTLELGDSALYLCASSAIRGSQGGETQYFGPGTRLLVL.

The chain carries TRBV6-2 or TRBV6-3 and TRBJ2-2; TRBD2 might be the D (6 bases). The V end lost 2 bases, the J end lost 1 base, and 11 bases lay between the germline ends. This CDR3 spans 16 amino acids. CDR1 is MNHEY and CDR2 is SVGEGT in the germline V gene. The DNA for the CDR3 is TGTGCCAGCAGTTACGGGGGGATTGGGAACACCGGGGAGCTGTTTTTT. Translating gives CASSYGGIGNTGELFF.